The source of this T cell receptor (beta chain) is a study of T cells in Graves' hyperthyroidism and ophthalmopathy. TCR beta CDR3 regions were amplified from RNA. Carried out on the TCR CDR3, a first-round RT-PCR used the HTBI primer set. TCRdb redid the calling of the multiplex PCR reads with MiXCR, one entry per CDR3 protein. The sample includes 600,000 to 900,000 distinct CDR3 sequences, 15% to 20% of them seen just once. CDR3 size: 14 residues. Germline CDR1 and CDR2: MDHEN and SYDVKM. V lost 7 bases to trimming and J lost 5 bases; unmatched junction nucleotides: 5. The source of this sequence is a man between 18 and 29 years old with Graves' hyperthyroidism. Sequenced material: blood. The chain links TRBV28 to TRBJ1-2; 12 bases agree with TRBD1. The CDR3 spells CASNLGQGAYGYTF. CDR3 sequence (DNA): TGTGCCAGCAATTTGGGACAGGGGGCGTATGGCTACACCTTC.